This entry is about one T cell receptor beta chain. The record originates from a study of blood T cell repertoires in COVID-19. Study-level information: The United States, Italy and Spain provided the acute and convalescent COVID-19 samples. Sources were T cells, B-cell-depleted T cells, or PBMCs; the material itself was cDNA or gDNA.

Germline V gene data show CDR1 as SNHLY and CDR2 as FYNNEI. The CDR3 is made up of 15 amino acids. With 1 base removed from V and 3 bases from J, the gap between germline ends came to 12 bases. Under the authors' procedure: From reference gene primer amplification, estimates of nucleated cell counts were derived. Assay used: immunoSEQ multiplex PCR; TCRdb lists only in-frame clones, some missing. V and J calls and clone size come straight from that table; D and trimming were deduced from the DNA. This table holds approximately 69,000 clones, around four fifths found once. The chain uses TRBV2 and TRBJ1-2; D gene uncertain. This TCR was sampled from a man aged 55 to 70 with acute or convalescent COVID-19. Material for sequencing was peripheral blood. The CDR3 DNA is TGTGCCAGCAGTGAAGGGCAGCTCCTAGACTATGGCTACACCTTC. It yields the protein CASSEGQLLDYGYTF.